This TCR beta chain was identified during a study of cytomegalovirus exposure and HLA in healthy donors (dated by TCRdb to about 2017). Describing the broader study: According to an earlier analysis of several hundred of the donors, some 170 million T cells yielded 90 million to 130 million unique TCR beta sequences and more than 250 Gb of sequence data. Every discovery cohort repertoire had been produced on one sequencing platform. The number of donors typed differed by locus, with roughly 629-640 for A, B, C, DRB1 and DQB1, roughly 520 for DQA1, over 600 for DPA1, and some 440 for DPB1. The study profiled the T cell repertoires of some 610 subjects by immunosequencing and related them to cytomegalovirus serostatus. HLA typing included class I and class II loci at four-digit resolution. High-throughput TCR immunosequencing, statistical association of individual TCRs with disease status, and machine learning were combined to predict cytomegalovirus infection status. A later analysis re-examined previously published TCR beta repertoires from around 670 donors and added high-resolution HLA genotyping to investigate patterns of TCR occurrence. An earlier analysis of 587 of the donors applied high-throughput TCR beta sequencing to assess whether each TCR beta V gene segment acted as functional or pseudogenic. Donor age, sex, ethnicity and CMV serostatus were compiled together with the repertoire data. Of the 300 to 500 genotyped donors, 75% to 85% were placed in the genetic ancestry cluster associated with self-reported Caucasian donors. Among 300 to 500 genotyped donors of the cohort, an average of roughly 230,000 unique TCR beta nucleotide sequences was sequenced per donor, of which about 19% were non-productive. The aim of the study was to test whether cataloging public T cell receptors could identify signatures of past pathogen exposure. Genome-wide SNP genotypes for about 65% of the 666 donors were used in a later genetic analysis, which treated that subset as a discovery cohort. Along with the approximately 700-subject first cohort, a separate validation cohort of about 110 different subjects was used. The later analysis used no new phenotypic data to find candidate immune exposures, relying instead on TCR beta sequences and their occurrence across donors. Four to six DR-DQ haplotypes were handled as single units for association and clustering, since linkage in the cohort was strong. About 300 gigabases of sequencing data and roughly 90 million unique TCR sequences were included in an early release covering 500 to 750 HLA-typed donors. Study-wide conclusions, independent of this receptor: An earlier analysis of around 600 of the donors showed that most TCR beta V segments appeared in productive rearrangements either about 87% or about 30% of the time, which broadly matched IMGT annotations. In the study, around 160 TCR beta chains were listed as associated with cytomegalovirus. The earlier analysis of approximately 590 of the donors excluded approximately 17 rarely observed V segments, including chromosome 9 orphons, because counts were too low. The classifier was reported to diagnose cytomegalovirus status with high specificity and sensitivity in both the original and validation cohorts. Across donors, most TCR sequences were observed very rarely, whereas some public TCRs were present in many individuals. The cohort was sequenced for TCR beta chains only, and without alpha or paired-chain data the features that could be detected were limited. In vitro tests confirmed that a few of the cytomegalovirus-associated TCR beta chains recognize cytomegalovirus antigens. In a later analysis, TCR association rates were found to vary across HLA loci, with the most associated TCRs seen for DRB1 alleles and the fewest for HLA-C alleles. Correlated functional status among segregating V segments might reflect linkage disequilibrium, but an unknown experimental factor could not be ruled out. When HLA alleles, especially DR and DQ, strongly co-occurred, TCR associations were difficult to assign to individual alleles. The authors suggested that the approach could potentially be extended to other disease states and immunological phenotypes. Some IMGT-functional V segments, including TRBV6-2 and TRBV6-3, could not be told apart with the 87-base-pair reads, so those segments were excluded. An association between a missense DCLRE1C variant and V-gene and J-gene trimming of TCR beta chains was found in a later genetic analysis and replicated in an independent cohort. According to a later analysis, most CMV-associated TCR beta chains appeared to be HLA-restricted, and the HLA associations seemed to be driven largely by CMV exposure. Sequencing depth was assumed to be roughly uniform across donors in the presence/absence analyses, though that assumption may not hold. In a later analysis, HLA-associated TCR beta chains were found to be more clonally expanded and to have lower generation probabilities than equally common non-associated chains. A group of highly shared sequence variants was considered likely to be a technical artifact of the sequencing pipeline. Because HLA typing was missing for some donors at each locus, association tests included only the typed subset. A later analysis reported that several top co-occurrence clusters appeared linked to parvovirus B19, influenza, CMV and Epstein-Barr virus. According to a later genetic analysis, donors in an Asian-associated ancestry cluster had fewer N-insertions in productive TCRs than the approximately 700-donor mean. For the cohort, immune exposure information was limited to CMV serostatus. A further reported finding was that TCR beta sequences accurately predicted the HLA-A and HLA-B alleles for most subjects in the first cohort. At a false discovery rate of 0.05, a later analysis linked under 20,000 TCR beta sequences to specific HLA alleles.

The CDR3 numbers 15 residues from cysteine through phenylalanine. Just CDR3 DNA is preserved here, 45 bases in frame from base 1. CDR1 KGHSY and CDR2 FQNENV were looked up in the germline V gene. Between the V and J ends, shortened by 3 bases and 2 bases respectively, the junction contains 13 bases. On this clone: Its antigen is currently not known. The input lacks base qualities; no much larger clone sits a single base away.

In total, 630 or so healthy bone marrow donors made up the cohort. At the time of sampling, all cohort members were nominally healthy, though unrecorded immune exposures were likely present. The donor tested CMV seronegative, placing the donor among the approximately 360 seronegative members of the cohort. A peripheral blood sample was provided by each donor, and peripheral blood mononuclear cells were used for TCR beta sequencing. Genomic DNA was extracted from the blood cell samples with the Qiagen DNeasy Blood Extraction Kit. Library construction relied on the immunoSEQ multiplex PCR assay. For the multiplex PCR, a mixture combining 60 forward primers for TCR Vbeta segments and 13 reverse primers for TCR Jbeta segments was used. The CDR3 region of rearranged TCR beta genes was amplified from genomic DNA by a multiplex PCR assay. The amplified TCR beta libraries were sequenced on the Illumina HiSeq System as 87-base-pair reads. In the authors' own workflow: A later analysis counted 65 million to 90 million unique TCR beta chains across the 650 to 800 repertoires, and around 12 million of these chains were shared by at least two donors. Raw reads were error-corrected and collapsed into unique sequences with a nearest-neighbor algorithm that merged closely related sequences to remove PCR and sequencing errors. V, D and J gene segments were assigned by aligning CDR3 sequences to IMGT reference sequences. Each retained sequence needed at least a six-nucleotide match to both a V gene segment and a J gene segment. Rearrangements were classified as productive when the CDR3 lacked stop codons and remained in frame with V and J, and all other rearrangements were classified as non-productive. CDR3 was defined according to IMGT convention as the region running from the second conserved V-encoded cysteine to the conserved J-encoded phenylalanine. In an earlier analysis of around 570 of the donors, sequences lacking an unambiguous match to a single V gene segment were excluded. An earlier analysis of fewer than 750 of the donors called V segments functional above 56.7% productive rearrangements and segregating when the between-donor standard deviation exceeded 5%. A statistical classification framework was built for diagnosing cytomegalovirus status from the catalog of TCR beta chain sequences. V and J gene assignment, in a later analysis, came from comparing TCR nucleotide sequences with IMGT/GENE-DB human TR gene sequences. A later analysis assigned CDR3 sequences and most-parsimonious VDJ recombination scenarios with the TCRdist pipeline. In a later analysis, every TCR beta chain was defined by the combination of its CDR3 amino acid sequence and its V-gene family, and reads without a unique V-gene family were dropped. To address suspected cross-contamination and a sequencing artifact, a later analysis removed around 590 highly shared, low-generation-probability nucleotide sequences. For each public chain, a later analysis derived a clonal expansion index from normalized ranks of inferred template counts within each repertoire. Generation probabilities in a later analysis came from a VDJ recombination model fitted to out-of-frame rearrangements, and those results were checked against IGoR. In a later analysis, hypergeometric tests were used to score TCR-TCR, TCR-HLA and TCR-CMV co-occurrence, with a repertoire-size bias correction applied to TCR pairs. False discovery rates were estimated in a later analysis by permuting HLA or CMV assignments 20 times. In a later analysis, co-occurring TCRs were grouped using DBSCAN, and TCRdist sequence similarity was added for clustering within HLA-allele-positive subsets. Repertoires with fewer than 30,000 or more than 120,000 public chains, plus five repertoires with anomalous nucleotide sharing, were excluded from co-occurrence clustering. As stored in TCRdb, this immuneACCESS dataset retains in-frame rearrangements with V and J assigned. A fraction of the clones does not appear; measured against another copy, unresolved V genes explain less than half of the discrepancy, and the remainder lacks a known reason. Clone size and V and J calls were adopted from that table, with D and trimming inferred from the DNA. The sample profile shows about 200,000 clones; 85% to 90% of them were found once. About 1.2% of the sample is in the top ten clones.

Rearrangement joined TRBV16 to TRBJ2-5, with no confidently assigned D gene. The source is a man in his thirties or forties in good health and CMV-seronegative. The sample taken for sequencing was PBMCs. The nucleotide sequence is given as TGTGCCAGCAGCCACCACTCCTACGCACAAGAGACCCAGTACTTC. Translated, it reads CASSHHSYAQETQYF.